These T cell receptor beta chains were read from a single sample in a study of cytomegalovirus exposure and HLA in healthy donors. Assay used: immunoSEQ multiplex PCR; TCRdb lists only in-frame clones, some missing. The table includes around 200,000 clones, 70% to 80% detected once. The material sequenced was PBMCs. These receptors were taken from a man aged 25 to 45 in good health and CMV-seronegative. Both conserved end residues are part of each CDR3. D genes are given only for firm matches. Not all rows give a size; the values are once, few, many and, for expanded clones, a class.

d_gene	v_gene	j_gene	abundance	CDR3nt	CDR3aa
TRBD2	TRBV7-6	TRBJ2-3	.	TGTGCCAGCAGCTTAGTTCGTAGACTAGCGGGAGAACTCGCGGCCACAGATACGCAGTATTTT	CASSLVRRLAGELAATDTQYF
.	TRBV6-1	TRBJ2-1	.	TGTGCCAGCAGTGTCCATAGCGGCAGCTCCTACAATGAGCAGTTCTTC	CASSVHSGSSYNEQFF
TRBD1	TRBV28	TRBJ1-5	.	TGTGCCAGCAGCAAACAGGGGGCAGGCAATCAGCCCCAGCATTTT	CASSKQGAGNQPQHF
.	TRBV27	TRBJ2-2	.	TGTGCCAGCAGTTCCCTCGTAACGGGACTTACCAACACCGGGGAGCTGTTTTTT	CASSSLVTGLTNTGELFF
TRBD2	TRBV5-1	TRBJ2-2	once	TGCGCCAGCAGCCGTCTCGGCAGTAGCGGGAGTGTCGGGGAGCTGTTTTTT	CASSRLGSSGSVGELFF
TRBD1	TRBV19	TRBJ1-5	.	TGTGCCAGTAGTGTCGGACAGGGTGAGAGCAATCAGCCCCAGCATTTT	CASSVGQGESNQPQHF
.	TRBV21-1	TRBJ2-6	.	TGTGCCAGCAGCTTTCACTCGGGGGGGGACAGATACTCTGGGGCCAACGTCCTGACTTTC	CASSFHSGGDRYSGANVLTF
.	TRBV2	TRBJ2-6	.	TGTGCCAGCAGTTCTAGACCGGAGAGTGGGGCCAACGTCCTGACTTTC	CASSSRPESGANVLTF
.	TRBV10-3	TRBJ2-3	.	TGTGCCTCCTCATTCGGAGATACGCAGTATTTT	CASSFGDTQYF
.	TRBV30	TRBJ2-7	.	TGTGCCTGGAGAGGGAGGAACTCCTACGAGCAGTACTTC	CAWRGRNSYEQYF
TRBD1	TRBV7-3	TRBJ2-7	.	TGTGCCAGCAGCCCCCGAGGTGGGACAGGGGCCCTGGAGCAGTACTTC	CASSPRGGTGALEQYF
TRBD2	TRBV27	TRBJ2-7	.	TGTGCCAGCAGTTTATTTGGCGGGAGAAACTGGGAGCAGTACTTC	CASSLFGGRNWEQYF
.	TRBV6-5	TRBJ2-7	.	TGTGCCAGCAGTTACTCCCCCCTACCCTACGAGCAGTACTTC	CASSYSPLPYEQYF
.	TRBV5-6	TRBJ1-4	.	TGTGCCAGCAGCGTGTGGCAGGGGCAGTACGAAAAACTGTTTTTT	CASSVWQGQYEKLFF
.	TRBV19	TRBJ1-1	.	TGTGCCAGTAGTGTCGCCAGGGGCACTGAAGCTTTCTTT	CASSVARGTEAFF
.	TRBV7-9	TRBJ1-4	.	TGTGCCAGCAGCCGACGGACAGAAAGTGAAAAACTGTTTTTT	CASSRRTESEKLFF
.	TRBV5-6	TRBJ2-7	.	TGTGCCAGCAGCTTTTTGGGGGGACGGCTCTACGAGCAGTACTTC	CASSFLGGRLYEQYF
TRBD1	TRBV6-4	TRBJ2-2	.	TGTGCCAGCAGCCCCAGGACAGGGGAAACCGGGGAGCTGTTTTTT	CASSPRTGETGELFF
TRBD1	TRBV11-2	TRBJ1-5	few	TGTGCCAGCAGCTCGACAGGGGGCGGCAATCAGCCCCAGCATTTT	CASSSTGGGNQPQHF
.	TRBV28	TRBJ1-1	.	TGTGCCAGCAGTCCTGTAACGGGTCGCGCTGAAGCTTTCTTT	CASSPVTGRAEAFF
.	TRBV28	TRBJ2-5	.	TGTGCCAGCAGTTTTACGGGTGGACAAGAGACCCAGTACTTC	CASSFTGGQETQYF
.	TRBV7-6	TRBJ1-5	.	TGTGCCAGCAGCTTATTAGACAATAGCAATCAGCCCCAGCATTTT	CASSLLDNSNQPQHF
TRBD2	TRBV9	TRBJ2-4	.	TGTGCCAGCAGCGCCACTAGCGAGTTAAACAAAAACATTCAGTACTTC	CASSATSELNKNIQYF
TRBD2	TRBV9	TRBJ2-1	.	TGTGCCAGCAGCGTAGCTTCGGGGGGGGCGGGCTACAATGAGCAGTTCTTC	CASSVASGGAGYNEQFF
.	TRBV10-3	TRBJ1-1	few	TGTGCCATCAGTGAGTCGTGGGAGCCACTCATGAACACTGAAGCTTTCTTT	CAISESWEPLMNTEAFF
.	TRBV2	TRBJ1-5	.	TGTGCCAGCAACAACAGGGAGAGCAATCAGCCCCAGCATTTT	CASNNRESNQPQHF
.	TRBV4-1	TRBJ2-4	.	TGCGCCAGCAGCCAAGATCAGGCTAGCGTCATCGGGCAGGCCAAAAACATTCAGTACTTC	CASSQDQASVIGQAKNIQYF
TRBD1	TRBV10-3	TRBJ1-1	.	TGTGCCATCAGCCAAGACAGGGAGTATTACACTGAAGCTTTCTTT	CAISQDREYYTEAFF
TRBD2	TRBV6-1	TRBJ2-7	once	TGTGCCAGCGGGCTAGCGGGAATTGGCGAGCAGTACTTC	CASGLAGIGEQYF
.	TRBV28	TRBJ2-7	.	TGTGCCAGCAACCCCCTTGTAGGGGACTTATACGAGCAGTACTTC	CASNPLVGDLYEQYF
TRBD2	TRBV6-1	TRBJ2-3	.	TGTGCCAGCAGCAGGACTAGCGGAGAGGCAGATACGCAGTATTTT	CASSRTSGEADTQYF
TRBD1	TRBV28	TRBJ1-2	few	TGTGCCAGCAGTCTGCCCCCCGGGACAGGCTCTGGCTACACCTTC	CASSLPPGTGSGYTF
TRBD2	TRBV5-5	TRBJ2-7	.	TGTGCCAGCAGCCGACTGACTAGCGGAGGGGGCTACGAGCAGTACTTC	CASSRLTSGGGYEQYF
.	TRBV13	TRBJ2-7	.	TGTGCCAGCAGCTTTCAAGGACAGCCCGCCTACGAGCAGTACTTC	CASSFQGQPAYEQYF
.	TRBV29-1	TRBJ2-3	.	TGCAGCGTTGGTGGCAGGGGAACAGATACGCAGTATTTT	CSVGGRGTDTQYF
.	TRBV6-5	TRBJ1-4	.	TGTGCCAGCAGTACAGCAACTAATGAAAAACTGTTTTTT	CASSTATNEKLFF
.	TRBV5-6	TRBJ1-1	.	TGTGCCAGCAGCTTGGACTTCCCGAACACTGAAGCTTTCTTT	CASSLDFPNTEAFF
TRBD1	TRBV18	TRBJ2-5	.	TGTGCCAGCTCACCAACAGGGGTTGAGACCCAGTACTTC	CASSPTGVETQYF
.	TRBV5-1	TRBJ1-2	.	TGCGCCAGCAGCTTGGAGGCGGCAGGGGCGAACTATGGCTACACCTTC	CASSLEAAGANYGYTF
.	TRBV5-4	TRBJ2-3	.	TGTGCCAGCAGCCCGGGAGCGGGTACAGATACGCAGTATTTT	CASSPGAGTDTQYF
.	TRBV14	TRBJ2-1	.	TGTGCCAGCAGCCCTAACATGGACAGGCAGTTCTTC	CASSPNMDRQFF
.	TRBV19	TRBJ1-1	.	TGTGCCAGTAGTATAGGACAGATGAACACTGAAGCTTTCTTT	CASSIGQMNTEAFF
TRBD1	TRBV5-1	TRBJ1-5	.	TGCGCCAGCAGCCAAACAGGGGACAATCAGCCCCAGCATTTT	CASSQTGDNQPQHF
.	TRBV7-9	TRBJ1-5	.	TGTGCCAGCAGCTCGGGGGGCGGCAATCAGCCCCAGCATTTT	CASSSGGGNQPQHF
.	TRBV5-6	TRBJ1-1	.	TGTGCCAGCAGCTTTGCAGGGAGGGGGGTGACCACTGAAGCTTTCTTT	CASSFAGRGVTTEAFF
TRBD1	TRBV29-1	TRBJ1-2	.	TGCAGCGTCGAGCCCGGGACAGGGGTAGGGTATGGCTACACCTTC	CSVEPGTGVGYGYTF
TRBD2	TRBV10-3	TRBJ2-1	.	TGTGCCATCAGTGAGTCACTAGCGGGATTTGGATCCAATGAGCAGTTCTTC	CAISESLAGFGSNEQFF
.	TRBV5-3	TRBJ1-2	.	TGTGCCAGAAGTGGGCGCTATGGCTACACCTTC	CARSGRYGYTF